The clone carrying this TCR beta chain was observed a few times. Its antigen is still unknown. This sample stems from a study of identical twins. Donors were all healthy Caucasians. Notes on the study in general: Findings came from cross-sectional statistics, without long-term follow-up of donors. Insertions were fewer in abundant cord blood beta clonotypes, whereas memory repertoires showed none of this pattern.

Template switching (which added a universal primer site) was used, and cDNA carried unique molecular identifiers. TCRdb redid the calling of the 5' RACE reads with MiXCR, one entry per CDR3 protein. The table lists about 660,000 distinct CDR3 sequences, more than 6.5% of them singletons, with around 0.98% in the top ten. The same specimen was also included in a second study, on yellow fever vaccine responses in identical twins.

The receptor was derived from a woman aged 18-30 years in good health. The sequenced material came from PBMCs.

This chain's CDR3 is CASSPTRSEQYF. CDR3 DNA sequence: TGTGCCAGCAGCCCAACCCGGAGCGAGCAGTACTTC. The chain carries TRBV11-2 and TRBJ2-7; no definite D call. The CDR3 is 12 amino acids. The V end was cut by 5 bases, the J end by 6 bases, with 11 bases between. Germline V CDR1 and CDR2: SGHAT, FQNNGV.